Listed below are T cell receptor beta chains from one sample, sequenced in a study of blood T cell repertoires in COVID-19. Measured with immunoSEQ multiplex PCR; TCRdb has only the in-frame clones, and not every one. The table lists 150,000 to 200,000 clones, over 75% of them singletons, with over 2.5% in the top ten. Sequencing was done on a sample of peripheral blood. Every receptor here comes from a man aged 55 to 70 with acute or convalescent COVID-19. Each CDR3 is given with its conserved first and last residue. A D gene is named only where the DNA matches it firmly. Size tells how often a clone was seen (once, few, many) or the class of an expanded clone, and some rows leave it out.

J | V | length | D | size | DNA | CDR3
TRBJ2-2 | TRBV28 | 16 | TRBD2 | - | TGTGCCAGCTCCGGGACTAGCGGGAGAAAGACCGGGGAGCTGTTTTTT | CASSGTSGRKTGELFF
TRBJ2-1 | TRBV5-1 | 15 | - | - | TGCGCCAGCAGCTCTGACTTGAGCTCCTACAATGAGCAGTTCTTC | CASSSDLSSYNEQFF
TRBJ2-1 | TRBV5-1 | 14 | - | - | TGCGCCAGCAGCCCGGACACCGGGACATGGGAGCAGTTCTTC | CASSPDTGTWEQFF
TRBJ1-3 | TRBV28 | 15 | - | - | TGTGCCAGCAGCCCACCACAGAGCTCTGGAAACACCATATATTTT | CASSPPQSSGNTIYF
TRBJ2-7 | TRBV19 | 14 | - | - | TGTGCCAGTAGTTCGGGACAAGGCTCCTACGAGCAGTACTTC | CASSSGQGSYEQYF
TRBJ1-3 | TRBV3-1/TRBV3-2 | 15 | - | - | TGTGCCAGCAGCCTGGGGGCGGGTACTGGAAACACCATATATTTT | CASSLGAGTGNTIYF
TRBJ2-7 | TRBV12-5 | 14 | TRBD1 | - | TGTGCTAGTGGCCCAGGACAGGAAGCATACGAGCAGTACTTC | CASGPGQEAYEQYF
TRBJ2-2 | TRBV7-9 | 15 | TRBD1 | - | TGTGCCAGCAGTAAAAACAGGGGACACACCGGGGAGCTGTTTTTT | CASSKNRGHTGELFF
TRBJ1-5 | TRBV12-3/TRBV12-4 | 13 | - | - | TGTGCCAGCAGTTTTGCAGGGAATCAGCCCCAGCATTTT | CASSFAGNQPQHF
TRBJ2-7 | TRBV5-8 | 15 | TRBD2 | - | TGTGCCAGCAGCTACGGGAGCGGGGGGCCCTACGAGCAGTACTTC | CASSYGSGGPYEQYF
TRBJ1-2 | TRBV28 | 18 | - | once | TGTGCCAGCACCGCTCCCCTGGCAGCCACGGGAGGTAGCTATGGCTACACCTTC | CASTAPLAATGGSYGYTF
TRBJ1-1 | TRBV7-8 | 15 | - | - | TGTGCCAGCAACCCCCAGGCGGGGTGGAACACTGAAGCTTTCTTT | CASNPQAGWNTEAFF
TRBJ2-1 | TRBV5-6 | 15 | TRBD2 | - | TGTGCCAGCAGGACTAGCGGGAGGGTCGACAATGAGCAGTTCTTC | CASRTSGRVDNEQFF
TRBJ2-2 | TRBV5-1 | 16 | - | - | TGCGCCAGCAGCTTAAACAGTATAGCGAACACCGGGGAGCTGTTTTTT | CASSLNSIANTGELFF
TRBJ2-4 | TRBV19 | 14 | - | - | TGTGCCAGTAGTATTCCCGGGGCCAAAAACATTCAGTACTTC | CASSIPGAKNIQYF
TRBJ2-7 | TRBV7-9 | 12 | TRBD2 | few | TGTGCCAGCAGCCGAGGGACTACCGAGCAGTACTTC | CASSRGTTEQYF
TRBJ2-7 | TRBV4-1 | 16 | TRBD2 | - | TGCGCCAGCAGCCAAGATTTAATGCGGGAGCCCTACGAGCAGTACTTC | CASSQDLMREPYEQYF
TRBJ2-2 | TRBV11-2 | 15 | - | - | TGTGCCAGCAGCTGGTATTCTCCGGGCACCGGGGAGCTGTTTTTT | CASSWYSPGTGELFF
TRBJ1-2 | TRBV27 | 13 | - | - | TGTGCCAGCGGGAAGGGGGGGGCTAGTGGCTACACCTTC | CASGKGGASGYTF
TRBJ2-5 | TRBV27 | 13 | - | - | TGTGCCAGCAGTCACAGGATCCAAGAGACCCAGTACTTC | CASSHRIQETQYF
TRBJ2-3 | TRBV7-3 | 16 | TRBD1 | - | TGTGCCAGCAGCCAACAGGGGGCGGGCGGCACAGATACGCAGTATTTT | CASSQQGAGGTDTQYF
TRBJ1-1 | TRBV19 | 14 | - | few | TGTGCCACTCGGGAGGGGGAAGTGAGAACTGAAGCTTTCTTT | CATREGEVRTEAFF
TRBJ2-3 | TRBV27 | 15 | TRBD2 | - | TGTGCCAGCAGTAGACTAGCGGAGAGCACAGATACGCAGTATTTT | CASSRLAESTDTQYF
TRBJ2-7 | TRBV6-6 | 15 | TRBD2 | - | TGTGCCAGCAGTTACTCCGGGACTAGTGGCGACGGGCAGTACTTC | CASSYSGTSGDGQYF
TRBJ2-1 | TRBV6-4 | 13 | - | - | TGTGCCAGCAGCCACTCGAGTCGCAATGAGCAGTTCTTC | CASSHSSRNEQFF
TRBJ2-7 | TRBV29-1 | 11 | TRBD2 | once | TGCAGCGCTCGGGGGGTCTACGAGCAGTACTTC | CSARGVYEQYF
TRBJ2-7 | TRBV15 | 15 | - | - | TGTGCCACCAGCAGAGATAATACGGGACTCTACGAGCAGTACTTC | CATSRDNTGLYEQYF
TRBJ2-1 | TRBV7-6 | 18 | TRBD2 | - | TGTGCCAGCAGCCTGAGGGACAGACTAGCGGGAGGCAACAATGAGCAGTTCTTC | CASSLRDRLAGGNNEQFF
TRBJ2-7 | TRBV15 | 13 | TRBD2 | - | TGTGCCACCGGATCGGGGACTACCTACGAGCAGTACTTC | CATGSGTTYEQYF
TRBJ2-5 | TRBV19 | 14 | TRBD2 | - | TGTGCCAGTAGAGCTAGCGGGAGCGGGGAGACCCAGTACTTC | CASRASGSGETQYF
TRBJ2-1 | TRBV3-1/TRBV3-2 | 13 | - | few | TGTGCCAGCAGCCAAGAGGCGGGCTGGGGGCAGTTCTTC | CASSQEAGWGQFF
TRBJ1-4 | TRBV28 | 14 | - | - | TGTGCCAGCAGTTTATTGGGGACAAACGAAAAACTGTTTTTT | CASSLLGTNEKLFF
TRBJ2-1 | TRBV28 | 14 | TRBD2 | - | TGTGCCAGCAGTTTTAGCGGGAGGGCGAATGAGCAGTTCTTC | CASSFSGRANEQFF
TRBJ2-7 | TRBV7-2 | 15 | TRBD2 | - | TGTGCCAGCAGCTTTGGTAGCGGGAGAGGCTACGAGCAGTACTTC | CASSFGSGRGYEQYF
TRBJ1-1 | TRBV6-5 | 14 | - | - | TGTGCCAGCAGGGGGGAGGGACGGACCTATTGGGCTTTCTTT | CASRGEGRTYWAFF
TRBJ2-4 | TRBV6-2/TRBV6-3 | 19 | TRBD2 | once | TGTGCCAGCAGTTACTCGATCCTAGCGGGGTCCCTAGCCAAAAACATTCAGTACTTC | CASSYSILAGSLAKNIQYF
TRBJ1-6 | TRBV7-2 | 15 | TRBD1 | once | TGTGCCAGCAGCTGGAGACAGGGGGATAATTCACCCCTCCACTTT | CASSWRQGDNSPLHF
TRBJ1-1 | TRBV27 | 13 | - | few | TGTGCCAGCACCCCATACGGCGGGGGGTGGGCTTTCTTT | CASTPYGGGWAFF
TRBJ2-7 | TRBV6-6 | 13 | - | - | TGTGCCAGCAGTACCGGGACAACCTACGAGCAGTACTTC | CASSTGTTYEQYF
TRBJ2-7 | TRBV11-1 | 13 | TRBD2 | once | TGTGCCAGCAGCGCCCCTAGCGGCTACGAGCAGTACTTC | CASSAPSGYEQYF
TRBJ1-1 | TRBV30 | 14 | TRBD1 | - | TGTGCCTGGAGTATCAGACAGGGAATGACTGAAGCTTTCTTT | CAWSIRQGMTEAFF
TRBJ2-7 | TRBV18 | 14 | - | once | TGTGCCAGCTCACCCATCCGAGGGGGGGACGAGCAGTACTTC | CASSPIRGGDEQYF
TRBJ2-7 | TRBV11-2 | 13 | - | - | TGTGCCAGCAGCCCGGGAGGGGGCCACGAGCAGTACTTC | CASSPGGGHEQYF
TRBJ1-6 | TRBV6-5 | 13 | - | - | TGTGCCAGTGGACAGTCAGGCGATTCACCCCTCCACTTT | CASGQSGDSPLHF
TRBJ2-1 | TRBV7-2 | 15 | TRBD2 | once | TGTGCCAGCAGCTTAGGATTAGCGGGAGGCAATGAGCAGTTCTTC | CASSLGLAGGNEQFF
TRBJ1-6 | TRBV5-1 | 15 | TRBD1 | - | TGCGCCAGCAGCTTGGCGGGACAGGGGTATTCACCCCTCCACTTT | CASSLAGQGYSPLHF
TRBJ1-1 | TRBV6-2/TRBV6-3 | 16 | - | - | TGTGCCAGCAGTTATGGGACGGGGAGGACGAACACTGAAGCTTTCTTT | CASSYGTGRTNTEAFF
TRBJ2-1 | TRBV4-1 | 13 | TRBD2 | once | TGCGCCAGCAGCCAAGAGACTAGCGGGGAGCAGTTCTTC | CASSQETSGEQFF
TRBJ1-1 | TRBV28 | 15 | - | once | TGTGCCAGCAGCCCCGGGGGGGCAGGGGACACTGAAGCTTTCTTT | CASSPGGAGDTEAFF